This T cell receptor beta chain was profiled in a study of T cells in Graves' hyperthyroidism and ophthalmopathy. General study results and limits: A model using 13 V-J features told ophthalmopathy apart from stable hyperthyroidism.

Hyperthyroidism was newly diagnosed in patients aged 18 to 65 (duration under 2 months). The diagnoses drew upon clinical symptoms, serum thyroxine and TRAb, thyroid ultrasound and orbital computed tomography. When hyperthyroidism was first diagnosed, the blood sample was taken, preceding any ophthalmopathy symptoms. Amplification of TCR beta CDR3 regions was performed using RNA transcripts as template. HTBI primers were the set used in a first-round RT-PCR of the TCR CDR3. One entry per CDR3 protein, called by TCRdb with MiXCR from the multiplex PCR reads. This sample has over 700,000 distinct CDR3 sequences; under 20% occur once, and the top ten carry around 15%. From germline, CDR1 is SGHRS and CDR2 YFSETQ. The CDR3 consists of 14 residues. V lost 0 bases and J lost 6, with 12 bases in between. This clonotype was observed many times. The antigen is undetermined.

The genes are TRBV5-1 and TRBJ1-2; the D gene is possibly TRBD1 (6 bases). This clonotype was sampled from a woman aged 45-65 years with Graves' hyperthyroidism that later progressed to Graves' ophthalmopathy. The sample taken for sequencing was blood. The CDR3 sequence: CASSLEAGANGYTF. The CDR3 coding sequence is TGCGCCAGCAGCTTGGAGGCGGGGGCGAATGGCTACACCTTC.